The entry below describes one T cell receptor (beta chain). Its specificity is unknown. The data derive from a study of beta chain features in type 1 diabetes. Study results and limitations: Patients showed naive, central memory and Treg TCRB repertoires that appeared more similar than those of healthy donors. Shorter TCRB CDR3s, moderately but significantly so, marked every one of the four CD4+ subsets in Type 1 diabetes patients.

From germline, CDR1 is LNHDA and CDR2 SQIVND (reference sequence). The CDR3 has 13 residues. Trimming stripped 0 bases from V and 5 bases from J, with 7 bases between. Isolation of CD4+ naive, central memory, regulatory and stem cell-like memory cells was achieved by sorting via CD45RO/CCR7/CD25/CD127/CD95/CD27. Sequencing targeted expressed TCRB transcripts, as all isolated RNA had been reverse transcribed. This table comes from immunoSEQ multiplex PCR, and its TCRdb copy is limited to in-frame clones, with some not included. The sample has about 140,000 clones, over 9.5% seen once. This receptor was taken from a man between 18 and 29 years old in good health. Source material: naive CD4+ T cells from blood. This chain connects TRBV19 to TRBJ1-2; D not certain. CDR3 loop: CASSIDRVYGYTF. As DNA, the CDR3 is TGTGCCAGTAGTATAGATCGGGTATATGGCTACACCTTC.